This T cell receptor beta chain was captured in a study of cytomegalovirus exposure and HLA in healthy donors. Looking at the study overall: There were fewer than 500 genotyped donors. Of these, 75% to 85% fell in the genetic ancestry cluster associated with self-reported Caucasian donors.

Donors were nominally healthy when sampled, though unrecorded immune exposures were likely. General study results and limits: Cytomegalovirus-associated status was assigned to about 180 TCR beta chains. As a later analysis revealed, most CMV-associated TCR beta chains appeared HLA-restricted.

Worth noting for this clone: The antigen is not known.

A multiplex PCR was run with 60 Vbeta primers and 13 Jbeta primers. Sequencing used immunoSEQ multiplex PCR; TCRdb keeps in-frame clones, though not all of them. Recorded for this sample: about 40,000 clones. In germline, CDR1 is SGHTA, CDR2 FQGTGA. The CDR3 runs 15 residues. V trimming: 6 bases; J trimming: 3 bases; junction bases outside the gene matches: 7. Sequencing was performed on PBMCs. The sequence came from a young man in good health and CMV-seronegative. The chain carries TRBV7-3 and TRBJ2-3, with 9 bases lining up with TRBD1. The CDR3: CASRPPGQGTDTQYF. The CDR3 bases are TGTGCCAGCAGACCTCCGGGACAGGGAACAGATACGCAGTATTTT.